This entry concerns a single T cell receptor beta chain. Its antigen is unidentified. The data were taken from a study of T cell repertoires in cytomegalovirus infection. CDR3 length: 13 residues. Trimming shortened V by 9 bases and J by 3 bases, and 14 bases separated the two germline ends. Germline V gene data show CDR1 as SGHTA and CDR2 as FQGNSA. TCRdb passed the reads through MiXCR, listing each CDR3 protein once. This table holds about 920,000 distinct CDR3 sequences, around 30% found once. The chain carries TRBV7-2 and TRBJ1-1; D is ambiguous. The sequences come from cultured CD8+ T cells from PBMCs, collected from culture after CMV antigen stimulation. The clonotype originates from a human donor in good health (CMV status not recorded). Some clones in this sample may be carry-over from other donors' samples. CDR3 in DNA: TGTGCCAGTAGCCCCACGGTGGACACTGAAGCTTTCTTT. Translated, it gives CASSPTVDTEAFF.